The clone carrying this T cell receptor (beta chain) was observed many times. Its antigen is unknown. The data belong to a study of Graves' ophthalmopathy and Graves' hyperthyroidism. CDR3 size: 16 residues. J lost 3 bases, V lost 4 bases, and 10 bases had no gene match. Germline V gene lookup returns CDR1 KGHDR and CDR2 SFDVKD. Amplified TCR beta CDR3 regions were obtained using RNA transcripts as template. The library came from an HTBI-primed first-round RT-PCR and a second-round multiplex PCR. TCRdb re-called the multiplex PCR reads with MiXCR, one entry per CDR3 protein. The sample has around 1.1 million distinct CDR3 sequences; about 36% are singletons. Study-level points and caveats: Most expanded clonotypes from thyroid (those above 0.001 frequency) were also found in blood.

Among the exclusions were patients with other autoimmune diseases, uncontrolled infections, pregnancy or lactation. The source of this sequence is an adult man with Graves' hyperthyroidism. The sequencing sample was made of peripheral blood or thyroid tissue (not recorded which). This chain uses TRBV24-1 with TRBJ2-5, with TRBD1 matching 7 bases. Here the CDR3 DNA reads TGTGCCACCAGTGACTCCCACCGGGACAGAAAAGAGACCCAGTACTTC. This encodes CATSDSHRDRKETQYF.